What follows is one T cell receptor (beta chain) and its context. What it binds is unknown. The CDR3 is 14 amino acids. V gave up 1 base and J gave up 13 bases, with 14 bases separating them. The germline CDR1 and CDR2 sequences are SGHTA and FQGNSA. PCR involved 60 Vbeta and 13 Jbeta primers. Sequencing used immunoSEQ multiplex PCR; TCRdb keeps in-frame clones, though not all of them. This sample has some 110,000 clones, with about 76% found just once. This entry comes from a study of cytomegalovirus exposure and HLA in healthy donors. Points from the study as a whole: Roughly even sequencing depth across donors was the assumption behind the presence/absence analyses. Later analysis associated a missense DCLRE1C variant with TCR beta V- and J-gene trimming. It was reported that the classifier diagnosed cytomegalovirus status with high specificity and sensitivity in both the original and validation cohorts. An analysis that was carried out later associated 17,000 or so TCR beta sequences with HLA alleles at 0.05 false discovery rate.

The sample was PBMCs. This clonotype originated in a man aged 30 to 39 in good health and CMV-seropositive. The rearrangement uses TRBV7-2 and TRBJ1-6; D is unresolved. This CDR3 reads CASSLGPPTRPLHF. The CDR3 DNA reads as TGTGCCAGCAGCTTAGGGCCCCCGACGCGGCCCCTCCACTTT.